This is a list of T cell receptor beta chains from one sample in a study of blood T cell repertoires in COVID-19. Produced via immunoSEQ multiplex PCR; TCRdb's table is partial and in-frame only. The sample yields about 110,000 clones, around three quarters seen once. The material sequenced was peripheral blood. These receptors were collected from a human donor in a cohort sampled during active or convalescent COVID-19. CDR3s include the opening cysteine and the closing phenylalanine or tryptophan. The D gene is left open where the match is weak. Expanded clones get a size class; other rows say once, few or many, or leave the size out.

D gene: TRBD1
clone size: few
V gene: TRBV6-5
J gene: TRBJ2-5
CDR3 length: 16
CDR3 DNA: TGTGCCAGCAGTTACTTGGGACAGGGGTTAGTGGAGACCCAGTACTTC
CDR3 protein: CASSYLGQGLVETQYF

D gene: TRBD2
clone size: NA
V gene: TRBV7-6
J gene: TRBJ2-3
CDR3 length: 17
CDR3 DNA: TGTGCCAGCAGCTTAGGAGTAGGTAGCGGGAACACAGATACGCAGTATTTT
CDR3 protein: CASSLGVGSGNTDTQYF

D gene: NA
clone size: NA
V gene: TRBV6-2/TRBV6-3
J gene: TRBJ1-1
CDR3 length: 12
CDR3 DNA: TGTGCCAGCAGTTATACGCGGAGGGAAGCTTTCTTT
CDR3 protein: CASSYTRREAFF

D gene: TRBD1
clone size: NA
V gene: TRBV11-2
J gene: TRBJ2-3
CDR3 length: 15
CDR3 DNA: TGTGCCAGCATTCGGGACAGGGCGAGCACAGATACGCAGTATTTT
CDR3 protein: CASIRDRASTDTQYF

D gene: NA
clone size: once
V gene: TRBV10-3
J gene: TRBJ2-7
CDR3 length: 13
CDR3 DNA: TGTGCCATCAGTGAGTTAGACTATCTCGAGCAGTACTTC
CDR3 protein: CAISELDYLEQYF

D gene: NA
clone size: NA
V gene: TRBV28
J gene: TRBJ1-1
CDR3 length: 12
CDR3 DNA: NA
CDR3 protein: CASYVGQGITFF

D gene: TRBD2
clone size: NA
V gene: TRBV18
J gene: TRBJ2-7
CDR3 length: 16
CDR3 DNA: TGTGCCAGCTCACCCGGGACTAGCGGGAGTCGCCACGAGCAGTACTTC
CDR3 protein: CASSPGTSGSRHEQYF

D gene: NA
clone size: NA
V gene: TRBV19
J gene: TRBJ2-7
CDR3 length: 13
CDR3 DNA: TGTGCCAGTAGTATAAATCTCTCCTACGAGCAGTACTTC
CDR3 protein: CASSINLSYEQYF

D gene: TRBD2
clone size: few
V gene: TRBV7-6
J gene: TRBJ2-7
CDR3 length: 15
CDR3 DNA: TGTGCCAGCAGCCGCTCCCCTAGCGGGCTCTACGAGCAGTACTTC
CDR3 protein: CASSRSPSGLYEQYF

D gene: NA
clone size: NA
V gene: TRBV14
J gene: TRBJ2-2
CDR3 length: 13
CDR3 DNA: TGTGCCAGCAGCAAACGGGGGACCGGGGAGCTGTTTTTT
CDR3 protein: CASSKRGTGELFF

D gene: NA
clone size: NA
V gene: TRBV9
J gene: TRBJ1-3
CDR3 length: 14
CDR3 DNA: TGTGCCAGCAGCCCCATCGACAGTGGAAACACCATATATTTT
CDR3 protein: CASSPIDSGNTIYF

D gene: TRBD2
clone size: NA
V gene: TRBV9
J gene: TRBJ2-1
CDR3 length: 15
CDR3 DNA: TGTGCCAGCAGCGCGCTAGCGGGAGGGCCCAATGAGCAGTTCTTC
CDR3 protein: CASSALAGGPNEQFF

D gene: NA
clone size: NA
V gene: TRBV5-5
J gene: TRBJ1-2
CDR3 length: 16
CDR3 DNA: TGTGCCAGCAGCTTGTCTGGGACACCAGCCTCCTTGGAAGGGGTCTTC
CDR3 protein: CASSLSGTPASLEGVF

D gene: TRBD1
clone size: few
V gene: TRBV4-1
J gene: TRBJ1-1
CDR3 length: 15
CDR3 DNA: TGCGCCAGCAGCCAAGTAAACAGGGGGCATACTGAAGCTTTCTTT
CDR3 protein: CASSQVNRGHTEAFF

D gene: NA
clone size: NA
V gene: TRBV3-1/TRBV3-2
J gene: TRBJ2-2
CDR3 length: 15
CDR3 DNA: TGTGCCAGCAGCCGAGACCTTCTAGCTGCCGGGGAGCTGTTTTTT
CDR3 protein: CASSRDLLAAGELFF

D gene: TRBD1
clone size: once
V gene: TRBV27
J gene: TRBJ1-1
CDR3 length: 15
CDR3 DNA: TGTGCCAGCAGTCCACGGACAGGGTTAAACACTGAAGCTTTCTTT
CDR3 protein: CASSPRTGLNTEAFF

D gene: NA
clone size: NA
V gene: TRBV5-8
J gene: TRBJ1-5
CDR3 length: 15
CDR3 DNA: TGTGCCAGCAGCTTGAACAGGGTTGGCAATCAGCCCCAGCATTTT
CDR3 protein: CASSLNRVGNQPQHF

D gene: NA
clone size: NA
V gene: TRBV7-2
J gene: TRBJ1-1
CDR3 length: 12
CDR3 DNA: TGTGCCAGCACCCTGGGGGGGTGGGGGTCGATCTTT
CDR3 protein: CASTLGGWGSIF

D gene: NA
clone size: NA
V gene: TRBV6-2/TRBV6-3
J gene: TRBJ2-5
CDR3 length: 14
CDR3 DNA: TGTGCCAGCAGTCCCAGATGGGGGGAAGAGACCCAGTACTTC
CDR3 protein: CASSPRWGEETQYF

D gene: TRBD1
clone size: few
V gene: TRBV18
J gene: TRBJ1-2
CDR3 length: 14
CDR3 DNA: TGTGCCAGCTCACCCACCCGGCAGGGGGATGGCTACACCTTC
CDR3 protein: CASSPTRQGDGYTF

D gene: NA
clone size: NA
V gene: TRBV7-9
J gene: TRBJ2-7
CDR3 length: 15
CDR3 DNA: TGTGCCAGCAGCCTGGCCCTGGGGCCTGTCTACGAGCAGTACTTC
CDR3 protein: CASSLALGPVYEQYF

D gene: NA
clone size: NA
V gene: TRBV14
J gene: TRBJ1-2
CDR3 length: 14
CDR3 DNA: TGTGCCAGCAGCCAGAGGGCAGCTAACTATGGCTACACCTTC
CDR3 protein: CASSQRAANYGYTF

D gene: TRBD2
clone size: NA
V gene: TRBV6-1
J gene: TRBJ2-3
CDR3 length: 17
CDR3 DNA: TGTGCCAGCAGTGACCGGCGCAATAAGCGGGGGGAAGATACGCAGTATTTT
CDR3 protein: CASSDRRNKRGEDTQYF

D gene: NA
clone size: NA
V gene: TRBV7-6
J gene: TRBJ2-3
CDR3 length: 15
CDR3 DNA: TGTGCCAGCAGCCTCAGGACAGTCAGCACAGATACGCAGTATTTT
CDR3 protein: CASSLRTVSTDTQYF

D gene: NA
clone size: NA
V gene: TRBV4-1
J gene: TRBJ1-6
CDR3 length: 16
CDR3 DNA: TGCGCCAGCAGCCAAGTTATTACCGTGGCCCCATCACCCCTCCACTTT
CDR3 protein: CASSQVITVAPSPLHF

D gene: NA
clone size: NA
V gene: TRBV13
J gene: TRBJ2-7
CDR3 length: 17
CDR3 DNA: TGTGCCAGCAGCCCCAGCCTCGGGACTTTTTTCTCCTACGAGCAGTACTTC
CDR3 protein: CASSPSLGTFFSYEQYF

D gene: NA
clone size: NA
V gene: TRBV27
J gene: TRBJ2-1
CDR3 length: 15
CDR3 DNA: TGTGCCAGCAGTCCCTCGGGTTTCTCCTACAATGAGCAGTTCTTC
CDR3 protein: CASSPSGFSYNEQFF

D gene: TRBD1
clone size: NA
V gene: TRBV5-1
J gene: TRBJ2-5
CDR3 length: 16
CDR3 DNA: TGCGCCAGCAGCGCGGGGGGACAGGGGTTCCAGGAGACCCAGTACTTC
CDR3 protein: CASSAGGQGFQETQYF

D gene: TRBD2
clone size: NA
V gene: TRBV28
J gene: TRBJ2-3
CDR3 length: 20
CDR3 DNA: TGTGCCAGCAGTTTTTCGGGGAGCGGGAGTTGGGTTTCGGAACAGGATACGCAGTATTTT
CDR3 protein: CASSFSGSGSWVSEQDTQYF

D gene: NA
clone size: NA
V gene: TRBV5-1
J gene: TRBJ1-4
CDR3 length: 16
CDR3 DNA: TGCGCCAGCAGCTTGGGATCCGGACAATCTAATGAAAAACTGTTTTTT
CDR3 protein: CASSLGSGQSNEKLFF

D gene: TRBD2
clone size: NA
V gene: TRBV10-2
J gene: TRBJ2-2
CDR3 length: 15
CDR3 DNA: TGCGCCAGCAGCCCAACTAGCGGGGGGGCCGGGGAGCTGTTTTTT
CDR3 protein: CASSPTSGGAGELFF

D gene: NA
clone size: NA
V gene: TRBV5-8
J gene: TRBJ2-7
CDR3 length: 15
CDR3 DNA: TGTGCCAGCAGCAAGAACGGAAGGGGAACGTACGAGCAGTACTTC
CDR3 protein: CASSKNGRGTYEQYF

D gene: NA
clone size: NA
V gene: TRBV28
J gene: TRBJ2-2
CDR3 length: 16
CDR3 DNA: TGTGCCAGCAGATCCGGGCCCCCAATAGGGGCCGGGGAGCTGTTTTTT
CDR3 protein: CASRSGPPIGAGELFF

D gene: NA
clone size: NA
V gene: TRBV3-1/TRBV3-2
J gene: TRBJ1-1
CDR3 length: 12
CDR3 DNA: TGTGCCAGCAGCCCCCCCGGGGGTAGAGCTTTCTTT
CDR3 protein: CASSPPGGRAFF

D gene: NA
clone size: NA
V gene: TRBV4-2
J gene: TRBJ2-7
CDR3 length: 16
CDR3 DNA: TGTGCCAGCAGCCAAGAGTTACTCCCTGTCCGCTACGAGCAGTACTTC
CDR3 protein: CASSQELLPVRYEQYF

D gene: NA
clone size: NA
V gene: TRBV5-4
J gene: TRBJ1-4
CDR3 length: 15
CDR3 DNA: TGTGCCAGCAGCATAGGAGCTGCAACTAATGAAAAACTGTTTTTT
CDR3 protein: CASSIGAATNEKLFF

D gene: NA
clone size: NA
V gene: TRBV5-1
J gene: TRBJ1-1
CDR3 length: 17
CDR3 DNA: TGCGCCAGCAGCTTGGCCGAGACCCTACAGGGGAACACTGAAGCTTTCTTT
CDR3 protein: CASSLAETLQGNTEAFF

D gene: TRBD2
clone size: few
V gene: TRBV9
J gene: TRBJ2-2
CDR3 length: 15
CDR3 DNA: TGTGCCAGCAGCGTTTGGGGGGGAGACACCGGGGAGCTGTTTTTT
CDR3 protein: CASSVWGGDTGELFF

D gene: NA
clone size: NA
V gene: TRBV10-3
J gene: TRBJ1-1
CDR3 length: 15
CDR3 DNA: TGTGCCATCAATAGCGCACCCGGTCTGGGGACTGAAGCTTTCTTT
CDR3 protein: CAINSAPGLGTEAFF

D gene: NA
clone size: NA
V gene: TRBV6-4
J gene: TRBJ2-2
CDR3 length: 17
CDR3 DNA: TGTGCCAGCAGTGACTCCTTTAGCGGAGATGGCACCGGGGAGCTGTTTTTT
CDR3 protein: CASSDSFSGDGTGELFF

D gene: NA
clone size: once
V gene: TRBV12-3/TRBV12-4
J gene: TRBJ2-7
CDR3 length: 13
CDR3 DNA: TGTGCCAGCAGTTTCTGGCAGGCCCACGAGCAGTACTTC
CDR3 protein: CASSFWQAHEQYF

D gene: TRBD1
clone size: NA
V gene: TRBV6-6
J gene: TRBJ2-7
CDR3 length: 16
CDR3 DNA: TGTGCCAGCGGTAATACGGGACAGGGGGACCCCTACGAGCAGTACTTC
CDR3 protein: CASGNTGQGDPYEQYF

D gene: TRBD1
clone size: NA
V gene: TRBV11-2
J gene: TRBJ1-5
CDR3 length: 16
CDR3 DNA: TGTGCCAGCAGCTTAGCAGGGGGCGCTACCAATCAGCCCCAGCATTTT
CDR3 protein: CASSLAGGATNQPQHF

D gene: TRBD2
clone size: few
V gene: TRBV19
J gene: TRBJ2-5
CDR3 length: 18
CDR3 DNA: TGTGCCAGTAGCGCTGTCCCGGGACTAGCGGAGACCCAAGAGACCCAGTACTTC
CDR3 protein: CASSAVPGLAETQETQYF

D gene: TRBD2
clone size: NA
V gene: TRBV18
J gene: TRBJ2-7
CDR3 length: 17
CDR3 DNA: TGTGCCAGCTCACCACTAGCGGGAGGGGGGAACTCCTACGAGCAGTACTTC
CDR3 protein: CASSPLAGGGNSYEQYF